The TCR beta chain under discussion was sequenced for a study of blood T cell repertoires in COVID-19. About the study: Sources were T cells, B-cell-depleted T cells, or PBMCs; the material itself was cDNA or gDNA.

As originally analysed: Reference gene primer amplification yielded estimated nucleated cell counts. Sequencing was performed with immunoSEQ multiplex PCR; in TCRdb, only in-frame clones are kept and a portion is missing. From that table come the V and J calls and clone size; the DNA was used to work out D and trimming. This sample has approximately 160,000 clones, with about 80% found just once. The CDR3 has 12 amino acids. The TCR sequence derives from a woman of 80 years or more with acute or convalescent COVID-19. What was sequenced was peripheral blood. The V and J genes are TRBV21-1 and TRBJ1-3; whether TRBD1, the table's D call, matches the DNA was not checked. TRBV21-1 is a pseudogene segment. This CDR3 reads CASRTGGNTIYF. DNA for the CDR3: TGTGCCAGTAGGACAGGAGGAAACACCATATATTTT.